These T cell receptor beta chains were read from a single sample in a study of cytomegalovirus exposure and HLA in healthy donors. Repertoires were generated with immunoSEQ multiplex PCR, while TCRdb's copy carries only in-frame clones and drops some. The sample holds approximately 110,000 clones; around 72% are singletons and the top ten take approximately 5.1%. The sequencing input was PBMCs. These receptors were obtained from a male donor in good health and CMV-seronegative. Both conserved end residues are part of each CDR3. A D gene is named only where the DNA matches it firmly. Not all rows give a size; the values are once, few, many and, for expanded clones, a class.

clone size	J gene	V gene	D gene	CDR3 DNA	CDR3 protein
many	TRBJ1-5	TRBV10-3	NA	TGTGCCATTTCCGGGACAAATAGCAATCAGCCCCAGCATTTT	CAISGTNSNQPQHF
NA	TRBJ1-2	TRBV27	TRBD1	TGTGCCAGCAGTTCCCCCGGGACAGGGTTCTATGGCTACACCTTC	CASSSPGTGFYGYTF
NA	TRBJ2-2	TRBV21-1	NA	TGTGCCAGCAGCAGGGATGGGACTAGCGGGAACACCGGGGAGCTGTTTTTT	CASSRDGTSGNTGELFF
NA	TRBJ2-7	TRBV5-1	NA	TGCGCCAGCAGCCTCGACGGGACTGTACCATCCTACGAGCAGTACTTC	CASSLDGTVPSYEQYF
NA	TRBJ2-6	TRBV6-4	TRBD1	TGTGCCAGCAGCCCCGGGCAGGGGGCTGGTGGGGCCAACGTCCTGACTTTC	CASSPGQGAGGANVLTF
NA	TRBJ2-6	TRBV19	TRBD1	TGTGCCAGTAGTATTGACCGGGGACAGGGACCCTCTGGGGCCAACGTCCTGACTTTC	CASSIDRGQGPSGANVLTF
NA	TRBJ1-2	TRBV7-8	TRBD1	TGTGCCAGCAGCACGGACAGGATTGGCTACACCTTC	CASSTDRIGYTF
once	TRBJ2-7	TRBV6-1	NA	TGTGCCAGCAGTGCGGGCGGGGAGACCTACGAGCAGTACTTC	CASSAGGETYEQYF
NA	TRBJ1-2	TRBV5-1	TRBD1	TGCGCCAGCAGCTTGAGGGGGCAGACCTATGGCTACACCTTC	CASSLRGQTYGYTF
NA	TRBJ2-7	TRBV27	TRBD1	TGTGCCAGCAGTTTATCTCCAGGGACAGGGGTATCCGAGCAGTACTTC	CASSLSPGTGVSEQYF
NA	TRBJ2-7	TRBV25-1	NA	TGTGCCAGCAATCCGCCGGGAGAAGGCTACGAGCAGTACTTC	CASNPPGEGYEQYF
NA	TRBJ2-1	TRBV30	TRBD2	TGTGCCTCCCTATGGACGGGAGGGCCTCTCAATGAGCAGTTCTTC	CASLWTGGPLNEQFF
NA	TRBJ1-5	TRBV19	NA	TGTGCCAGTAGTATAGGCGTAAGCAATCAGCCCCAGCATTTT	CASSIGVSNQPQHF
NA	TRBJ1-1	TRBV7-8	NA	TGTGCCAGCAGCTTCGGTGGGGGGGGGTTACAGCCCGAAGCTTTCTTT	CASSFGGGGLQPEAFF
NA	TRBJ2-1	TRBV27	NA	TGTGCCAGCAGTTATCTGAGTGGTGAGCAGTTCTTC	CASSYLSGEQFF
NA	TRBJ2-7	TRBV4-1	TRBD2	TGCGCCAGCAGGTTACTAGCGGGACCTACCTACGAGCAGTACTTC	CASRLLAGPTYEQYF
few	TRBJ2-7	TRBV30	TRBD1	TGTGCCTGGAGTGGGTCAGGGGGTTACGAGCAGTACTTC	CAWSGSGGYEQYF
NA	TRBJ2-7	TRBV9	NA	TGTGCCAGCGGAGGGGAGAACTACGAGCAGTACTTC	CASGGENYEQYF
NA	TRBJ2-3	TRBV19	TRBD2	TGTGCCAGTTCGGTCAGCGGGAGGGCCTATACGCAGTATTTT	CASSVSGRAYTQYF
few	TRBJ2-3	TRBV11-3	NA	TGTGCCAGCAGCTCCCCGACAAAGAGAGGCACAGATACGCAGTATTTT	CASSSPTKRGTDTQYF
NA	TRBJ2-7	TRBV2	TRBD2	TGTGCCAGCAGTAGGACTAGCGGGAGTAGCGAGCAGTACTTC	CASSRTSGSSEQYF
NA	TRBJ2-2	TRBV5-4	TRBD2	TGTGCCAGCAGCTTGGGGGGGAGGGCTTCTGCGGGGGAGCTGTTTTTT	CASSLGGRASAGELFF
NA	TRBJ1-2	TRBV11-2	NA	TGTGCCAGCAGCGCCCAACAAGGAGCCTTCTATGGCTACACCTTC	CASSAQQGAFYGYTF
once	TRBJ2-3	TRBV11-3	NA	TGTGCCAGCAGCCCCCAGCCGGAAGAGGCGCAGTATTTT	CASSPQPEEAQYF
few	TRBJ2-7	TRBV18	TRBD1	TGTGCCAGCTCACCAAAGACAGGGGCGTACGAGCAGTACTTC	CASSPKTGAYEQYF
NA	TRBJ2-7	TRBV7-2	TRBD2	TGTGCCAGCAGCTTGGGACTAGCCTACGAGCAGTACTTC	CASSLGLAYEQYF
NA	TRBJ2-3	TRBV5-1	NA	TGCGCCAGCAGGCGACAGGAGGGCACAGATACGCAGTATTTT	CASRRQEGTDTQYF
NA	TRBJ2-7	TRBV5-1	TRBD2	TGCGCCAGCAGCGCTGGACTAGCGGGAGACGAGCAGTACTTC	CASSAGLAGDEQYF
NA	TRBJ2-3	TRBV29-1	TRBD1	TGCAGCGTGGGACAGGGGGCGCTAAGCACAGATACGCAGTATTTT	CSVGQGALSTDTQYF
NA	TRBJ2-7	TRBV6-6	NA	TGTGCCAGCAGTTACCCTGGTAGTTTTTACGAGCAGTACTTC	CASSYPGSFYEQYF
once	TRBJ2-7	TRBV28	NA	TGTGCCAGCAGTTTACCTCGCTACGAGCAGTACTTC	CASSLPRYEQYF
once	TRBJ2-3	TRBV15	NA	TGTGCCACCAGCATTTTACTTACAGATACGCAGTATTTT	CATSILLTDTQYF
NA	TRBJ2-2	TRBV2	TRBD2	TGTGCCAGCATTGGGCTTGCGGGAGGCCATGGCGGGGAGCTGTTTTTT	CASIGLAGGHGGELFF
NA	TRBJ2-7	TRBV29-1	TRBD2	TGCAGCGCGGTGGGACTAGCGGGCGAGGAGCAGTACTTC	CSAVGLAGEEQYF
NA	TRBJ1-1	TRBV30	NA	TGTGCCTGGAGTGTACGGAAGTCGGGGGTTGAGGCAGCCGAAGCTTTCTTT	CAWSVRKSGVEAAEAFF
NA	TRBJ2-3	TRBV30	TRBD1	TGTGCCTGGAGTAAGGGACAGGGAGGTGGGACAGATACGCAGTATTTT	CAWSKGQGGGTDTQYF
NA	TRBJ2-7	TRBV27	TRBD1	TGTGCCAGCAGTTCCCCGGGACAGGGCCCCTACGAGCAGTACTTC	CASSSPGQGPYEQYF
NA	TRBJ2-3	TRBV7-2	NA	TGTGCCAGCAGTCTTAGCACAGATACGCAGTATTTT	CASSLSTDTQYF
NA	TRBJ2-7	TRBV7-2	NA	TGTGCCAGCAGCCCCGGACATAACTCCTACGAGCAGTACTTC	CASSPGHNSYEQYF
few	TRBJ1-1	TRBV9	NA	TGTGCCAGCAGCGTAGGGGGTCGGCGGGGGACTGAAGCTTTCTTT	CASSVGGRRGTEAFF
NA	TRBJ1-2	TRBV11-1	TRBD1	TGTGCCAGCAGCTTCGACAGGGGCTATGGCTACACCTTC	CASSFDRGYGYTF